This note documents a single T cell receptor (beta chain) sequence. From the roughly 120-subject validation cohort, which was separate from the roughly 630-subject first cohort, the donors were drawn. The data were taken from a study of cytomegalovirus exposure and HLA in healthy donors. CDR3 length equals 16 residues. V was pared by 7 bases and J by 0 bases, with 6 bases of the junction left unmatched. Germline CDR1 SNHLY, CDR2 FYNNEI. Only in-frame clones appear in the TCRdb table, and some are missing; sequencing was by immunoSEQ multiplex PCR. The sample lists 130,000 or so clones, 85% to 90% occurring once.

This receptor was obtained from a man aged 25-40 years in good health and CMV-seronegative. Input material: PBMCs. V is TRBV2 and J is TRBJ1-5, with 10 bases matching TRBD1. In DNA form, the CDR3 reads TGTGCCAGCACCGGGACAGGGGACTATAGCAATCAGCCCCAGCATTTT. This gives the protein CASTGTGDYSNQPQHF.